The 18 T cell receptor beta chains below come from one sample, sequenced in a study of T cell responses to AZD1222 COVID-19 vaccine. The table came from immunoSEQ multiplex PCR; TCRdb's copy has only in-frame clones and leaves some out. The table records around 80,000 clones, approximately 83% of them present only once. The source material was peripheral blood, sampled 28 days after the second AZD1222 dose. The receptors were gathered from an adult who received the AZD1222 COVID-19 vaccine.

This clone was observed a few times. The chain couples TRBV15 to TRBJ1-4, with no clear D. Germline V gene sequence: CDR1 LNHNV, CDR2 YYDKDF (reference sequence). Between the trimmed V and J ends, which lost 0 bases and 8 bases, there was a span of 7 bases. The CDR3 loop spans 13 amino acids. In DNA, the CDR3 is TGTGCCACCAGCAGAGATATCCCGGAAAAACTGTTTTTT. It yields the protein CATSRDIPEKLFF.

The CDR3 reads CASSYSRLNTEAFF. The CDR3 DNA reads TGTGCCAGCAGTTACTCGAGGCTTAACACTGAAGCTTTCTTT. V gene TRBV6-5 combines with J gene TRBJ1-1; D gene unclear. Germline-derived CDR1 and CDR2 are MNHEY and SVGAGI. This CDR3 region has 14 residues. V was clipped by 0 bases and J by 2 bases, with 7 bases between them.

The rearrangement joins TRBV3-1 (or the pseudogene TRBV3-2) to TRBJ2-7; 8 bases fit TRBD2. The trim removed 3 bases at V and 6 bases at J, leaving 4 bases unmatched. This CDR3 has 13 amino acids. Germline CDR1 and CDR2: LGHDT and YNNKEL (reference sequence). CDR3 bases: TGTGCCAGCAGCCAGGGACTAGTAAGCGAGCAGTACTTC. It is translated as CASSQGLVSEQYF.

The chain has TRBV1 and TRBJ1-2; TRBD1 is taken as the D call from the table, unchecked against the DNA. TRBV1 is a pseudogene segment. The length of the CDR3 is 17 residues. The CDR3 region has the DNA TGCACCAGCAGCCAAGAAGGACAGGGAGTACACTACTATGGCTACACCTTC. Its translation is CTSSQEGQGVHYYGYTF.

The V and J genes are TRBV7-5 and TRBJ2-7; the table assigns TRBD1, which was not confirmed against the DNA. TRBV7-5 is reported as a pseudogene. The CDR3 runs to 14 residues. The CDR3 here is CVRSLFWGPYEQYF. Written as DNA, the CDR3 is TGTGTCAGAAGCCTTTTCTGGGGGCCCTACGAGCAGTACTTC.

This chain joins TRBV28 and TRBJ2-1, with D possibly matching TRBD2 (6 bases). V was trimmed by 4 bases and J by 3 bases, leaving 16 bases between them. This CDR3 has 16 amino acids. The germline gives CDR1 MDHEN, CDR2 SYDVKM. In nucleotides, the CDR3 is TGTGCCAGCAGTTCTATCCGGACTAATGTCTACAATGAGCAGTTCTTC. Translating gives CASSSIRTNVYNEQFF.

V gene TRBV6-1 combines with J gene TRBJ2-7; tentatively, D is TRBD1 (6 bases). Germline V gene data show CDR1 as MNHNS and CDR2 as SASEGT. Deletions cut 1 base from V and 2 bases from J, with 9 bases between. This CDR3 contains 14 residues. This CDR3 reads CASSEVAGAYEQYF. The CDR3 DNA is TGTGCCAGCAGTGAAGTGGCAGGGGCCTACGAGCAGTACTTC.

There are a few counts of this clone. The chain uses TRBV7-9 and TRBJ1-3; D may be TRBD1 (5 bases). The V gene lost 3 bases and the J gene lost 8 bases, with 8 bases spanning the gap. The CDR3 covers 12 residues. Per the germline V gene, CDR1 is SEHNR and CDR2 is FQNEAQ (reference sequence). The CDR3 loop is CASSLQGDTIYF. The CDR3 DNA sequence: TGTGCCAGCAGCTTGCAGGGAGACACCATATATTTT.

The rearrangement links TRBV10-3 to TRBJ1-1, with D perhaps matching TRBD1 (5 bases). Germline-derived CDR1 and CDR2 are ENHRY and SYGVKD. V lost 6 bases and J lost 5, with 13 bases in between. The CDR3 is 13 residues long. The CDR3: CAIRGPGGTEAFF. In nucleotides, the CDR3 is TGTGCCATCAGAGGACCGGGGGGGACTGAAGCTTTCTTT.

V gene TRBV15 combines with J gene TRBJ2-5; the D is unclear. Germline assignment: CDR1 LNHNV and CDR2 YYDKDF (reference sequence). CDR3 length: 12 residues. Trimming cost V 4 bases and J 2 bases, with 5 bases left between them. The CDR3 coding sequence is TGTGCCACCAGCAACAGTCAAGAGACCCAGTACTTC. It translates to CATSNSQETQYF. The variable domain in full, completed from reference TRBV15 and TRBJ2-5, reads DAMVIQNPRYQVTQFGKPVTLSCSQTLNHNVMYWYQQKSSQAPKLLFHYYDKDFNNEADTPDNFQSRRPNTSFCFLDIRSPGLGDTAMYLCATSNSQETQYFGPGTRLLVL.

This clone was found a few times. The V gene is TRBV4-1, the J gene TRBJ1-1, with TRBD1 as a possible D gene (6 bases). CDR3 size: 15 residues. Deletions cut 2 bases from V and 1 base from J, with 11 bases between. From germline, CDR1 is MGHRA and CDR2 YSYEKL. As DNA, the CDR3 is TGCGCCAGCAGCCAACCCGACAGGAAGAACACTGAAGCTTTCTTT. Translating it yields CASSQPDRKNTEAFF.

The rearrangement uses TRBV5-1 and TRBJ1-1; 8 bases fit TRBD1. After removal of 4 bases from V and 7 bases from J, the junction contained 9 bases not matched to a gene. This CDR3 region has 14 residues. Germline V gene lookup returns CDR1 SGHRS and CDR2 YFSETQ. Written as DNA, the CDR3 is TGCGCCAGCAGCGCCGGGACAGGTGAAGTTGAAGCTTTCTTT. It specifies CASSAGTGEVEAFF. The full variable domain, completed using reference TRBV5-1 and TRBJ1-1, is KAGVTQTPRYLIKTRGQQVTLSCSPISGHRSVSWYQQTPGQGLQFLFEYFSETQRNKGNFPGRFSGRQFSNSRSEMNVSTLELGDSALYLCASSAGTGEVEAFFGQGTRLTVV.

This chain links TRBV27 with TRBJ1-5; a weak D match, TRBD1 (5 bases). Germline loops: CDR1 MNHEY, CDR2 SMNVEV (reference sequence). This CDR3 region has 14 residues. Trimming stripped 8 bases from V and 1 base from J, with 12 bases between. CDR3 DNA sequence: TGTGCCAGCCGAGACGGGACCAGCAATCAGCCCCAGCATTTT. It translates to CASRDGTSNQPQHF.

In nucleotides, the CDR3 is TGCAGCGGGAGCCCCGGGACAGGGGGCGACGAGCAGTACTTC. Translated: CSGSPGTGGDEQYF. This sequence joins TRBV29-1 and TRBJ2-7; 12 nucleotides agree with TRBD1. From germline, CDR1 is SQVTM and CDR2 ANQGSEA. With V trimmed by 7 bases and J by 5 bases, 9 bases remained unmatched. This CDR3 has 14 residues.

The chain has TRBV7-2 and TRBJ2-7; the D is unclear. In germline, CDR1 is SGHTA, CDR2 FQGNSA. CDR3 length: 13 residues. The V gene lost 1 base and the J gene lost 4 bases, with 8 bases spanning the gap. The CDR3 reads CASSLERLYEQYF. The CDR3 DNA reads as TGTGCCAGCAGCTTAGAAAGATTGTACGAGCAGTACTTC.

In nucleotides, the CDR3 is TGTGCCAGCAGCCCGATCGGAGGGTACAACGAGCAGTACTTC. Translation gives CASSPIGGYNEQYF. The chain links TRBV3-1 (or the pseudogene TRBV3-2) to TRBJ2-7; weak D call: TRBD2 (6 bases). CDR1 and CDR2 (germline): LGHDT, YNNKEL (reference sequence). The CDR3 loop spans 14 amino acids. The V and J ends lost 4 bases and 5 bases respectively, with 15 bases between them.

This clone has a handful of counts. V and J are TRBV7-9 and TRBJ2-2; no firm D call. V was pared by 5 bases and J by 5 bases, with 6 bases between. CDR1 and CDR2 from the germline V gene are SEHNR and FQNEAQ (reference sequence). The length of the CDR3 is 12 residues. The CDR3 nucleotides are TGTGCCAGCAGCATTCTGACCGGGGAGCTGTTTTTT. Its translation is CASSILTGELFF.

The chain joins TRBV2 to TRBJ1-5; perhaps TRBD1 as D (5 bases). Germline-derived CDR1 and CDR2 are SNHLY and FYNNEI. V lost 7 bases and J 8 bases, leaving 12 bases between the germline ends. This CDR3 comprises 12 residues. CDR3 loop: CASMAGSKPQHF. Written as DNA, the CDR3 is TGTGCCAGCATGGCAGGGAGCAAGCCCCAGCATTTT.